A single sample gave rise to the 23 T cell receptor beta chains below, sequenced in a study of blood T cell repertoires in COVID-19. The repertoire was sequenced with immunoSEQ multiplex PCR; TCRdb's copy has only in-frame clones and lacks some. The repertoire holds about 210,000 clones, with 86% as singletons. Sequenced sample: PBMCs or T cells enriched from blood (not recorded which). All receptors derive from a woman younger than 45 who had been exposed to COVID-19.

The rearrangement joins TRBV3-1 (or the pseudogene TRBV3-2) to TRBJ2-3, with D perhaps matching TRBD2 (5 bases). The CDR3 consists of 15 residues. V lost 4 bases and J lost 4, with 15 bases in between. Germline V CDR1 and CDR2: LGHDT, YNNKEL (reference sequence). CDR3 in amino acids: CASSLEGGRSDTQYF. CDR3 in DNA: TGTGCCAGCAGCCTAGAAGGCGGGCGGTCAGATACGCAGTATTTT.

The chain uses TRBV2 and TRBJ1-6; 8 positions match TRBD1. The CDR3 spans 15 residues. From germline, CDR1 is SNHLY and CDR2 FYNNEI. V lost 5 bases and J lost 6; bases outside the gene matches: 6. The CDR3 region has the DNA TGTGCCAGCAGTACCCAGGGGGCGGGTAATTCACCCCTCCACTTT. Translating gives CASSTQGAGNSPLHF.

The chain joins TRBV5-1 to TRBJ2-7; TRBD2 matches 12 bases. V dropped 0 bases and J dropped 7; count of bases not matched to a gene: 8. CDR3 size: 16 residues. The germline gives CDR1 SGHRS, CDR2 YFSETQ. CDR3 nucleotides: TGCGCCAGCAGCTTGGTGGCTAGCGGGGGGGCGGATGAGCAGTACTTC. This gives the protein CASSLVASGGADEQYF.

This chain connects TRBV20-1 to TRBJ2-3, with D hard to call. This CDR3 region has 10 residues. The germline CDR1 and CDR2 sequences are DFQATT and SNEGSKA (reference sequence). The V end lost 6 bases, the J end lost 6 bases, and 7 bases lay between the germline ends. The CDR3 DNA is TGCAGTGCCCTCCTTGATACGCAGTATTTT. As protein: CSALLDTQYF.

J is TRBJ1-5 and V is TRBV6-6, with TRBD1 identical over 7 bases. The CDR3 has 15 amino acids. Unmatched junction bases numbered 9, after V lost 7 bases and J lost 3 bases. Per the germline V gene, CDR1 is MNHNY and CDR2 is SVGAGI (reference sequence). CDR3 in DNA: TGTGCCAGCAAATCGCAACAGGGGTACAATCAGCCCCAGCATTTT. Translating gives CASKSQQGYNQPQHF.

This rearrangement joins TRBV19 to TRBJ2-7, with D maybe TRBD2 (7 bases). Trimming stripped 5 bases from V and 5 bases from J, with 16 bases between. The CDR3 has 14 amino acids. Germline assignment: CDR1 LNHDA and CDR2 SQIVND (reference sequence). The CDR3 sequence: CASSLGGGPHEQYF. The DNA for the CDR3 is TGTGCCAGTAGTTTGGGGGGGGGCCCCCACGAGCAGTACTTC. Full variable domain (missing parts from reference TRBV19 and TRBJ2-7): DGGITQSPKYLFRKEGQNVTLSCEQNLNHDAMYWYRQDPGQGLRLIYYSQIVNDFQKGDIAEGYSVSREKKESFPLTVTSAQKNPTAFYLCASSLGGGPHEQYFGPGTRLTVT.

This clone was counted only a few times. The V call is TRBV7-3, the J call TRBJ1-3, with D uncertain. The CDR3 runs to 13 residues. CDR1 is SGHTA and CDR2 is FQGTGA in the germline V gene. The V and J ends lost 5 bases and 0 bases respectively, with 5 bases between them. CDR3 amino acids: CASSRGSGNTIYF. CDR3 in DNA: TGTGCCAGCAGCCGCGGCTCTGGAAACACCATATATTTT.

The J gene is TRBJ2-7, the V gene TRBV7-9, with TRBD1 matching 7 bases. The CDR3 runs to 14 residues. Germline lookup yields CDR1 SEHNR and CDR2 FQNEAQ (reference sequence). J was trimmed by 0 bases and V by 3 bases; bases with no gene match: 2. The CDR3 sequence: CASSFPGGSYEQYF. The CDR3 nucleotides are TGTGCCAGCAGCTTTCCAGGGGGCTCCTACGAGCAGTACTTC.

The J gene is TRBJ1-1, the V gene TRBV24-1; TRBD1 might be the D (6 bases). Germline CDR1 reads KGHDR; CDR2 reads SFDVKD. V gave up 7 bases and J gave up 6 bases, with 17 bases separating them. The CDR3 is 14 residues long. The DNA for the CDR3 is TGTGCCACCAGGGGACACCCACCCCACCCTGAAGCTTTCTTT. It yields the protein CATRGHPPHPEAFF.

The chain links TRBV27 to TRBJ2-3, with 11 positions matching TRBD1. The germline CDR1 and CDR2 sequences are MNHEY and SMNVEV (reference sequence). The trim removed 5 bases at V and 0 bases at J, leaving 16 bases unmatched. CDR3 length: 20 residues. CDR3: CASSTLGTGGFFSSTDTQYF. The CDR3 DNA reads TGTGCCAGCAGTACTCTCGGGACAGGGGGATTTTTTTCTAGCACAGATACGCAGTATTTT.

This chain links TRBV2 with TRBJ2-7; a weak D match, TRBD2 (5 bases). The V end lost 4 bases, the J end lost 3 bases, and 10 bases lay between the germline ends. CDR3 size: 13 residues. CDR1 is SNHLY and CDR2 is FYNNEI in the germline V gene. The CDR3 sequence is CASSGVAFYEQYF. CDR3 nucleotide sequence: TGTGCCAGCAGTGGGGTAGCGTTCTACGAGCAGTACTTC.

CDR3 nucleotide sequence: TGTGCCAGCAGTTACGCGTCGTTCAATCAGCCCCAGCATTTT. This gives the protein CASSYASFNQPQHF. This chain connects TRBV6-5 to TRBJ1-5; D gene unclear. The CDR3 covers 14 residues. The V end lost 2 bases, the J end lost 3 bases, and 8 bases lay between the germline ends. Germline values: CDR1 MNHEY, CDR2 SVGAGI.

This clone was detected only once. This chain links TRBV11-2 with TRBJ2-6, with 8 bases fitting TRBD1. Germline CDR1 SGHAT, CDR2 FQNNGV. This CDR3 has 16 amino acids. Unmatched junction bases numbered 4, after V lost 6 bases and J lost 0 bases. CDR3: CASRDRANSGANVLTF. CDR3 sequence (DNA): TGTGCCAGCAGGGACAGGGCCAACTCTGGGGCCAACGTCCTGACTTTC.

The chain combines TRBV4-1 with TRBJ1-6; D remains unclear. With 1 base removed from V and 5 bases from J, the gap between germline ends came to 15 bases. CDR3 length equals 17 residues. Germline CDR1 MGHRA, CDR2 YSYEKL. The CDR3 reads CASSQGRWGVDNSPLHF. The CDR3 coding sequence is TGCGCCAGCAGCCAAGGGAGGTGGGGAGTGGATAATTCACCCCTCCACTTT.

This chain joins TRBV6-5 and TRBJ2-7, with D unclear. CDR1 MNHEY and CDR2 SVGAGI come from the germline V gene. This CDR3 region has 15 residues. Deletions cut 0 bases from V and 3 bases from J, with 12 bases between. The DNA for the CDR3 is TGTGCCAGCAGTTACTCCTTGCCCAGCGACTACGAGCAGTACTTC. It is translated as CASSYSLPSDYEQYF.

The V gene is TRBV9, the J gene TRBJ2-3; perhaps TRBD1 as D (6 bases). With 2 bases removed from V and 6 bases from J, the gap between germline ends came to 19 bases. The CDR3 is made up of 16 amino acids. In germline, CDR1 is SGDLS, CDR2 YYNGEE. Here the CDR3 reads CASSVMGASSVDTQYF. CDR3 nucleotides: TGTGCCAGCAGCGTTATGGGGGCGTCCTCAGTTGATACGCAGTATTTT. Complete variable domain (other parts from reference TRBV9 and TRBJ2-3): DSGVTQTPKHLITATGQRVTLRCSPRSGDLSVYWYQQSLDQGLQFLIQYYNGEERAKGNILERFSAQQFPDLHSELNLSSLELGDSALYFCASSVMGASSVDTQYFGPGTRLTVL.

The rearrangement links TRBV2 to TRBJ1-5, with 7 bases lining up with TRBD1. The CDR3 loop spans 17 amino acids. Germline CDR1 reads SNHLY; CDR2 reads FYNNEI. The trim removed 2 bases at V and 6 bases at J, leaving 13 bases unmatched. CDR3 in amino acids: CASSEPRGFHSSQPQHF. For the CDR3, the DNA is TGTGCCAGCAGTGAACCCAGGGGGTTCCACTCAAGTCAGCCCCAGCATTTT. The full variable domain, in which reference TRBV2 and TRBJ1-5 provide the parts outside the CDR3, is EPEVTQTPSHQVTQMGQEVILRCVPISNHLYFYWYRQILGQKVEFLVSFYNNEISEKSEIFDDQFSVERPDGSNFTLKIRSTKLEDSAMYFCASSEPRGFHSSQPQHFGDGTRLSIL.

For this clone: Different DNA sequences within this sample yield the same CDR3. This sequence joins TRBV27 and TRBJ1-2; perhaps TRBD1 as D (6 bases). The germline CDR1 and CDR2 sequences are MNHEY and SMNVEV (reference sequence). The CDR3 extends over 14 amino acids. V lost 0 bases and J 4 bases, leaving 9 bases between the germline ends. CDR3 sequence reads: CASSLSGGTYGYTF. CDR3 in DNA: TGTGCCAGCAGTTTATCAGGGGGAACCTATGGCTACACCTTC.

The sample holds a few counts of this clone. This chain links TRBV2 with TRBJ2-7, with 8 bases lining up with TRBD1. Germline trimming cut 4 bases from V and 7 bases from J; bases unmatched to any gene: 9. This CDR3 comprises 14 residues. Germline CDR1 SNHLY, CDR2 FYNNEI. The CDR3 DNA sequence: TGTGCCAGCAGTGGAAACAGGGGGTCTCGGGAGCAGTACTTC. Translation: CASSGNRGSREQYF.

The rearrangement uses TRBV2 and TRBJ2-1, with 8 bases that match TRBD2. CDR3 length: 14 residues. In germline, CDR1 is SNHLY, CDR2 FYNNEI. J gave up 6 bases and V 7 bases, and 8 bases lay outside the gene matches. The CDR3 loop reads CASTSGGLGNEQFF. CDR3 nucleotides: TGTGCCAGCACAAGCGGGGGTCTGGGCAATGAGCAGTTCTTC.

The chain is built from TRBV4-2 and TRBJ2-3, with 8 bases aligning to TRBD1. The V segment lost 3 bases and the J segment 2 bases; nucleotides outside the gene matches: 4. Germline V gene sequence: CDR1 LGHNA, CDR2 YNFKEQ. This CDR3 has 15 residues. For the CDR3, the DNA is TGTGCCAGCAGCCAGGACAGGGCCCCCACAGATACGCAGTATTTT. As protein: CASSQDRAPTDTQYF.

This chain connects TRBV29-1 to TRBJ1-1; D unclear. CDR3 length equals 12 residues. Per germline, CDR1 SQVTM and CDR2 ANQGSEA. Trimming left V 6 bases short and J 4 bases short, with 12 bases between. CDR3 loop: CSVAIGGTEAFF. The CDR3 DNA reads as TGCAGCGTAGCGATCGGTGGCACTGAAGCTTTCTTT.

The chain recombines TRBV11-2 with TRBJ2-1; 8 nucleotides agree with TRBD2. This CDR3 is built from 14 residues. V lost 5 bases to trimming and J lost 9 bases; unmatched junction nucleotides: 9. Germline assignment: CDR1 SGHAT and CDR2 FQNNGV. CDR3 DNA sequence: TGTGCCAGCAGCACGGGGGGGGATAGGGTTGAGCAGTTCTTC. It encodes CASSTGGDRVEQFF.